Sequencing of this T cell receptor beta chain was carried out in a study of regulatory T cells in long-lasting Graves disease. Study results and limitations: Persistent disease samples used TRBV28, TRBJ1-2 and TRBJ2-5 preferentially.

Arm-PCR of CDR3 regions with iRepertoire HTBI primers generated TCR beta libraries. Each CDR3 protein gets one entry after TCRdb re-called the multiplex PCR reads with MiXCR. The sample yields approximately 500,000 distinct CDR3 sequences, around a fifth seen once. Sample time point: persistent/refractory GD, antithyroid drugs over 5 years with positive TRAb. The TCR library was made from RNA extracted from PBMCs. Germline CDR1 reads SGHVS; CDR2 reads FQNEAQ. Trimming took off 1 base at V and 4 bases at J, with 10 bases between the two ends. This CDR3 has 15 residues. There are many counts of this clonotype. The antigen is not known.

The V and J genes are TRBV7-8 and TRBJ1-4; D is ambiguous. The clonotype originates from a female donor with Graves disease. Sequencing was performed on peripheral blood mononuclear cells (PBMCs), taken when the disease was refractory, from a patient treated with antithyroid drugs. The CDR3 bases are TGTGCCAGCAGCTTAGGACGAGGCGGTAATGAAAAACTGTTTTTT. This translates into CASSLGRGGNEKLFF.